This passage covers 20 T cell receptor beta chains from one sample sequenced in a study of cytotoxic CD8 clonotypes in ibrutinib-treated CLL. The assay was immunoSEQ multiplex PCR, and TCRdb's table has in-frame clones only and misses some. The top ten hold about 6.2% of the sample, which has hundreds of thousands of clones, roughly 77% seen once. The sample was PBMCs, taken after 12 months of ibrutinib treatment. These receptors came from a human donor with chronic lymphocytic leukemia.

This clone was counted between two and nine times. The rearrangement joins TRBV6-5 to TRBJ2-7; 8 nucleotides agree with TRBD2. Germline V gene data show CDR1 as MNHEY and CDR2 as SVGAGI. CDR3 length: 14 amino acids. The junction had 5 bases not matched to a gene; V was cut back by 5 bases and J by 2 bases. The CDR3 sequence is CASSEVAGTYEQYF. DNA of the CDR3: TGTGCCAGCAGTGAAGTAGCGGGAACCTACGAGCAGTACTTC.

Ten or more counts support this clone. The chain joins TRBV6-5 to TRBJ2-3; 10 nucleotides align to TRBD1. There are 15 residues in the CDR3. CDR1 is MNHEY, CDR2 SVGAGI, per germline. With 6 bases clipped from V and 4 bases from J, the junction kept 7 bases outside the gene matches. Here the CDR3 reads CASRRQGAQADTQYF. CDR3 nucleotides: TGTGCCAGCAGAAGACAGGGGGCGCAGGCAGATACGCAGTATTTT.

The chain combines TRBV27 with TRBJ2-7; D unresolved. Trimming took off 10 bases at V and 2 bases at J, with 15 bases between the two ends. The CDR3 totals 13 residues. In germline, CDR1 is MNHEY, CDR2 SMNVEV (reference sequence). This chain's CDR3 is CATALAEPYEQYF. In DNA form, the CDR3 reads TGTGCCACCGCCCTCGCGGAACCCTACGAGCAGTACTTC.

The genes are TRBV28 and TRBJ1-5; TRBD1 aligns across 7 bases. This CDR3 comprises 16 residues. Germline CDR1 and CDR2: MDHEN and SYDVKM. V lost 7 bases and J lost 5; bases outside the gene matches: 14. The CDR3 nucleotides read TGTGCCAGCAAAGGGTTAGGCAGGGGGTTTGATCAGCCCCAGCATTTT. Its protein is CASKGLGRGFDQPQHF.

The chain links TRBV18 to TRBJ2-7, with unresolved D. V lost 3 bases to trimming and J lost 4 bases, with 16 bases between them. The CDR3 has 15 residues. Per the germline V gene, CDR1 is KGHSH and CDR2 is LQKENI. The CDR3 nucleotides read TGTGCCAGCTCACCTTCAGCATCTCTCAGGTACGAGCAGTACTTC. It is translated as CASSPSASLRYEQYF.

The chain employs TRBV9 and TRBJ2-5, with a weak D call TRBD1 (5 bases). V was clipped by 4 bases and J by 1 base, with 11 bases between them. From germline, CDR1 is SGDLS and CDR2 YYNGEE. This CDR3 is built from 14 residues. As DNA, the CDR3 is TGTGCCAGCAGCACTGGACATGTCCAAGAGACCCAGTACTTC. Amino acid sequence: CASSTGHVQETQYF.

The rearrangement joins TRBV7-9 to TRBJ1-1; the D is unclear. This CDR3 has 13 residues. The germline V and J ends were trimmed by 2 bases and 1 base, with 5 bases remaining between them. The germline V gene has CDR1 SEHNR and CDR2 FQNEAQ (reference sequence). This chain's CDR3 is CASSLKWNTEAFF. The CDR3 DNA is TGTGCCAGCAGCTTAAAATGGAACACTGAAGCTTTCTTT. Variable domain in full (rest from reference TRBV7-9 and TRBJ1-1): DTGVSQNPRHKITKRGQNVTFRCDPISEHNRLYWYRQTLGQGPEFLTYFQNEAQLEKSRLLSDRFSAERPKGSFSTLEIQRTEQGDSAMYLCASSLKWNTEAFFGQGTRLTVV.

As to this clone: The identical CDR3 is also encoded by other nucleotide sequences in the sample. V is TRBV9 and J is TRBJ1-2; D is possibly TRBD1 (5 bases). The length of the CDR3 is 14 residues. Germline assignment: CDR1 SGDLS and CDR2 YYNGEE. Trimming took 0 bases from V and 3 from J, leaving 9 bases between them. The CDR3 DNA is TGTGCCAGCAGCGTAGTAGGGACGGACTATGGCTACACCTTC. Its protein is CASSVVGTDYGYTF. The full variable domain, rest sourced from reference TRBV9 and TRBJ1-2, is DSGVTQTPKHLITATGQRVTLRCSPRSGDLSVYWYQQSLDQGLQFLIQYYNGEERAKGNILERFSAQQFPDLHSELNLSSLELGDSALYFCASSVVGTDYGYTFGSGTRLTVV.

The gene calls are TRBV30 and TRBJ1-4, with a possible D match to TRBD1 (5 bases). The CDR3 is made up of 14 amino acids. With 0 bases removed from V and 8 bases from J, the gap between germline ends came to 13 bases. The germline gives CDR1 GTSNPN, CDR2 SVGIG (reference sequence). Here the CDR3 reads CAWSVRGVREKLFF. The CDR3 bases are TGTGCCTGGAGTGTACGAGGGGTGAGGGAAAAACTGTTTTTT.

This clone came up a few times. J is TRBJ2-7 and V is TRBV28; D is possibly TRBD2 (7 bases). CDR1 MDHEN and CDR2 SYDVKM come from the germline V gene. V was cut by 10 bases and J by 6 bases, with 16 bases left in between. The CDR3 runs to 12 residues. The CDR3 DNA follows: TGTGCCACCTTAAGGGGGGGCAGCGAGCAGTACTTC. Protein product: CATLRGGSEQYF.

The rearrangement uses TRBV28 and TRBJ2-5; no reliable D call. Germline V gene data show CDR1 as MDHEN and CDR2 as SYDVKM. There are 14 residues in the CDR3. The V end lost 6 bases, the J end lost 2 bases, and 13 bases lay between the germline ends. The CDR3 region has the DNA TGTGCCAGCAGGGTAGTCCCTTATCAAGAGACCCAGTACTTC. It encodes CASRVVPYQETQYF.

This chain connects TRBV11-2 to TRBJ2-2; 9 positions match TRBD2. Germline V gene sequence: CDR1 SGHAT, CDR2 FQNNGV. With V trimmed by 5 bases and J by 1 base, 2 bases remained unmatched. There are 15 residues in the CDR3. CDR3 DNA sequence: TGTGCCAGCAGCCCACTAGCGGGGAACACCGGGGAGCTGTTTTTT. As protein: CASSPLAGNTGELFF.

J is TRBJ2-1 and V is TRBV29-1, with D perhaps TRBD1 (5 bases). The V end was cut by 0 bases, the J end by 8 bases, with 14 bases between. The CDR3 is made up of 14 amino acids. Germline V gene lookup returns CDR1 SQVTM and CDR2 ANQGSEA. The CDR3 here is CSVEEGLVGHEQFF. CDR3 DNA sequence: TGCAGCGTTGAAGAGGGGCTAGTTGGCCATGAGCAGTTCTTC.

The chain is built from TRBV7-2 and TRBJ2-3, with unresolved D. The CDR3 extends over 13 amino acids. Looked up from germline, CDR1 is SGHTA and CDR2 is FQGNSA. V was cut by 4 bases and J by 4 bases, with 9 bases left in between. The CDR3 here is CASSSKTSDTQYF. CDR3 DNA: TGTGCCAGCAGCTCCAAGACATCAGATACGCAGTATTTT.

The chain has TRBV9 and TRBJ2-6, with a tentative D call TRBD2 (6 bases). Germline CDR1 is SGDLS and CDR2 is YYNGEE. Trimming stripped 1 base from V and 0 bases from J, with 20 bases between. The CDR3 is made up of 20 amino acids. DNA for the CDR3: TGTGCCAGCAGCGTACGACCCGCCGGGGGTGCTTACTCTGGGGCCAACGTCCTGACTTTC. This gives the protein CASSVRPAGGAYSGANVLTF. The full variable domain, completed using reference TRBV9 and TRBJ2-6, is DSGVTQTPKHLITATGQRVTLRCSPRSGDLSVYWYQQSLDQGLQFLIQYYNGEERAKGNILERFSAQQFPDLHSELNLSSLELGDSALYFCASSVRPAGGAYSGANVLTFGAGSRLTVL.

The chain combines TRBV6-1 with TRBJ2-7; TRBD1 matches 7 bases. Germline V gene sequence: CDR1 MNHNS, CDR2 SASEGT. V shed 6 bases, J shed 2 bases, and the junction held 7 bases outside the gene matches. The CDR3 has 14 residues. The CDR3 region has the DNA TGTGCCAGCAGGGAACCGACAGGGCCCTACGAGCAGTACTTC. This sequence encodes CASREPTGPYEQYF.

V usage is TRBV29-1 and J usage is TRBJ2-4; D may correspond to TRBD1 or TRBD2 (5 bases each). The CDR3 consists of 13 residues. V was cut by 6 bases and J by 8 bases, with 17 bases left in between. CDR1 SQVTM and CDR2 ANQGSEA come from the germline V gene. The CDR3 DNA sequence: TGCAGCGTCGGCCGGACCCTGGGGGACATTCAGTACTTC. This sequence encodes CSVGRTLGDIQYF.

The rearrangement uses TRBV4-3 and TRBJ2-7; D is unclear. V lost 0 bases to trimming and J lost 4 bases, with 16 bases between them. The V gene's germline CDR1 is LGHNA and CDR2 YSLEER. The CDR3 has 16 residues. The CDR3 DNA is TGCGCCAGCAGCCAAGAGAGCACGCAGAACTCGTACGAGCAGTACTTC. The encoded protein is CASSQESTQNSYEQYF.

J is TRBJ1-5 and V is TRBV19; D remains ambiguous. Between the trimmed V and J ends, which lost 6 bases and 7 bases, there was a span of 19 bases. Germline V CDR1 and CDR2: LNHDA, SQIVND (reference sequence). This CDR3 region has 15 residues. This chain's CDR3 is CASRKGLGFGQPQHF. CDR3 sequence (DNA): TGTGCCAGTAGGAAAGGCCTAGGGTTCGGGCAGCCCCAGCATTTT.

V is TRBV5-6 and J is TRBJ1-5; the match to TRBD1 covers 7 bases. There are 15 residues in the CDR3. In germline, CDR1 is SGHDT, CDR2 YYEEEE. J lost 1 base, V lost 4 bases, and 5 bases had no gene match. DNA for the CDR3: TGTGCCAGCAGCCTCAGGGGGTCGAGCAATCAGCCCCAGCATTTT. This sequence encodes CASSLRGSSNQPQHF.